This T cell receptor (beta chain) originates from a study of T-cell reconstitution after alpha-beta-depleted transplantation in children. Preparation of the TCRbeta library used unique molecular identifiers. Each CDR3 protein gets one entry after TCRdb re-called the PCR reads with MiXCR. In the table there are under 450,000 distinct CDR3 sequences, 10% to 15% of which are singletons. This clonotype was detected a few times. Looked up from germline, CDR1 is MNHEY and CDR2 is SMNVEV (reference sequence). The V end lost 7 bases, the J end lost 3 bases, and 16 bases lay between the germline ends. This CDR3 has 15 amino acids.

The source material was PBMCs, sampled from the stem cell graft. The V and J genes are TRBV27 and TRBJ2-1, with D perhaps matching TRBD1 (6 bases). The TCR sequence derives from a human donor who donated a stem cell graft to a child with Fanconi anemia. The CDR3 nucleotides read TGTGCCAGCACGATAGGAACAGGGTACTACAATGAGCAGTTCTTC. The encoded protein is CASTIGTGYYNEQFF.